The 28 T cell receptor beta chains given below trace back to one sample, sequenced in a study of T cells in tumors after PD-1 blockade. Using immunoSEQ multiplex PCR, the repertoire was profiled, and TCRdb retains in-frame clones only, with some absent. The data hold fewer than 35,000 clones, with around four fifths observed a single time. This specimen was PBMCs, taken before anti-PD-1 treatment. These receptors came from a human donor with basal cell carcinoma.

The chain employs TRBV19 and TRBJ1-2; a possible D gene is TRBD1 (5 bases). V was pared by 5 bases and J by 2 bases, with 6 bases between. The CDR3 is 12 residues long. Germline V gene sequence: CDR1 LNHDA, CDR2 SQIVND (reference sequence). CDR3 in amino acids: CASSRGNYGYTF. CDR3 coding DNA: TGTGCCAGTAGTCGGGGGAACTATGGCTACACCTTC.

The chain couples TRBV19 to TRBJ1-1; no clear D gene. CDR1 LNHDA and CDR2 SQIVND come from the germline V gene (reference sequence). The length of the CDR3 is 13 residues. The V gene lost 8 bases and the J gene lost 2 bases, with 12 bases spanning the gap. This chain's CDR3 is CASLGRRNTEAFF. CDR3 bases: TGTGCCAGTCTAGGACGGCGAAACACTGAAGCTTTCTTT.

The V gene is TRBV29-1, the J gene TRBJ2-1; D ambiguous. The CDR3 consists of 14 residues. V was shortened by 0 bases and J by 3 bases, with 9 bases between the two germline ends. CDR1 and CDR2 from the germline V gene are SQVTM and ANQGSEA. This chain's CDR3 is CSVEDRGSYNEQFF. Written as DNA, the CDR3 is TGCAGCGTTGAAGATCGCGGCAGCTACAATGAGCAGTTCTTC.

The V and J genes are TRBV5-4 and TRBJ1-1; perhaps TRBD1 as D (6 bases). Per germline, CDR1 SGHNT and CDR2 YYREEE (reference sequence). V was cut by 4 bases and J by 0 bases, with 13 bases left in between. CDR3 length: 15 amino acids. The CDR3 spells CASSTKQGMNTEAFF. The CDR3 bases are TGTGCCAGCAGCACCAAACAGGGCATGAACACTGAAGCTTTCTTT.

The V call is TRBV19, the J call TRBJ1-2; a possible D gene is TRBD1 (6 bases). The CDR3 is 11 amino acids. Germline V CDR1 and CDR2: LNHDA, SQIVND (reference sequence). Trimming shortened V by 10 bases and J by 8 bases, and 14 bases separated the two germline ends. The CDR3 loop is CAIITGTGYTF. The DNA of the CDR3 is TGTGCCATTATCACAGGGACGGGCTACACCTTC.

The J gene is TRBJ2-5, the V gene TRBV29-1; 7 bases are shared with TRBD1. The CDR3 has 12 residues. Germline-derived CDR1 and CDR2 are SQVTM and ANQGSEA. V dropped 4 bases and J dropped 6; count of bases not matched to a gene: 5. DNA for the CDR3: TGCAGCGTTGTTGAGGGGGCACAGACCCAGTACTTC. This gives the protein CSVVEGAQTQYF.

The chain uses TRBV4-3 and TRBJ2-2; D call uncertain. Germline CDR1 reads LGHNA; CDR2 reads YSLEER. This CDR3 contains 18 residues. V gave up 0 bases and J gave up 6 bases, with 20 bases separating them. CDR3 sequence: CASSQDPTATVGAGELFF. The CDR3 nucleotides are TGCGCCAGCAGCCAAGATCCGACTGCTACAGTAGGAGCCGGGGAGCTGTTTTTT.

The J gene is TRBJ1-2, the V gene TRBV13; TRBD1 is a possible D gene (5 bases). CDR1 PRHDT and CDR2 FYEKMQ come from the germline V gene (reference sequence). The V and J ends lost 6 bases and 4 bases respectively, with 12 bases between them. CDR3 length equals 13 residues. CDR3 sequence: CASRRGKSYGYTF. CDR3 nucleotides: TGTGCCAGCAGGCGGGGCAAGAGCTATGGCTACACCTTC.

The chain carries TRBV7-2 and TRBJ2-5; TRBD1 matches at 10 bases. J lost 3 bases, V lost 4 bases, and 11 bases had no gene match. Looked up from germline, CDR1 is SGHTA and CDR2 is FQGNSA. This CDR3 region has 17 residues. CDR3: CASSSTGGAGGKETQYF. CDR3 nucleotide sequence: TGTGCCAGCAGCTCGACAGGGGGCGCGGGTGGCAAAGAGACCCAGTACTTC.

The V gene is TRBV5-4, the J gene TRBJ1-6; 7 positions agree with TRBD1. Unmatched junction bases numbered 10, after V lost 3 bases and J lost 10 bases. Germline CDR1 is SGHNT and CDR2 is YYREEE (reference sequence). CDR3 length: 15 amino acids. The CDR3: CASSSHRGSGSPLHF. In nucleotides, the CDR3 is TGTGCCAGCAGCTCTCACAGGGGAAGTGGGTCACCCCTCCACTTT.

The V call is TRBV25-1, the J call TRBJ1-5, with 7 bases identical to TRBD1. V gave up 5 bases and J gave up 0 bases; unmatched junction bases: 7. This CDR3 is 16 amino acids long. Germline CDR1 is MGHDK and CDR2 is SYGVNS. The CDR3: CASSPGQLYSNQPQHF. In DNA, the CDR3 is TGTGCCAGCAGTCCGGGACAGCTATATAGCAATCAGCCCCAGCATTTT.

This chain connects TRBV9 to TRBJ2-7; a possible D gene is TRBD1 (6 bases). Looked up from germline, CDR1 is SGDLS and CDR2 is YYNGEE. V was pared by 3 bases and J by 5 bases, with 21 bases between. The CDR3 contains 16 residues. CDR3 in DNA: TGTGCCAGCAGCGCCCGATCCCTGGGGGCAGTCGACGAGCAGTACTTC. It translates to CASSARSLGAVDEQYF. Complete variable domain (other parts from reference TRBV9 and TRBJ2-7): DSGVTQTPKHLITATGQRVTLRCSPRSGDLSVYWYQQSLDQGLQFLIQYYNGEERAKGNILERFSAQQFPDLHSELNLSSLELGDSALYFCASSARSLGAVDEQYFGPGTRLTVT.

The rearrangement uses TRBV5-1 and TRBJ2-2, with a weak D call TRBD1 (5 bases). Germline V lookup: CDR1 SGHRS, CDR2 YFSETQ. V was shortened by 2 bases and J by 3 bases, with 11 bases between the two germline ends. The CDR3 extends over 15 amino acids. In DNA, the CDR3 is TGCGCCAGCAGCTTACCAGGGTTTTACACCGGGGAGCTGTTTTTT. This codes for CASSLPGFYTGELFF. Based on the CDR3 plus reference TRBV5-1 and TRBJ2-2, the full variable domain is KAGVTQTPRYLIKTRGQQVTLSCSPISGHRSVSWYQQTPGQGLQFLFEYFSETQRNKGNFPGRFSGRQFSNSRSEMNVSTLELGDSALYLCASSLPGFYTGELFFGEGSRLTVL.

The V and J genes are TRBV6-6 and TRBJ1-3; D is undetermined. V was trimmed by 7 bases and J by 0 bases, leaving 13 bases between them. This CDR3 is 15 amino acids long. CDR1 is MNHNY and CDR2 is SVGAGI in the germline V gene (reference sequence). CDR3 in amino acids: CASIPGPFSGNTIYF. The CDR3 DNA is TGTGCCAGCATCCCGGGCCCTTTCTCTGGAAACACCATATATTTT.

J is TRBJ1-1 and V is TRBV4-3; 8 bases map to TRBD1. This CDR3 has 12 residues. In germline, CDR1 is LGHNA, CDR2 YSLEER. The V segment lost 3 bases and the J segment 8 bases; nucleotides outside the gene matches: 2. In nucleotides, the CDR3 is TGCGCCAGCAGCCAGGGACAGGACGAAGCTTTCTTT. Residues: CASSQGQDEAFF.

In this sample, this clone turned up a few times. This chain connects TRBV5-4 to TRBJ1-6, with 10 bases fitting TRBD1. Losses at the gene ends were 3 bases for V and 7 bases for J; bases not matched to a gene: 7. CDR3 length equals 16 residues. CDR1 and CDR2 from the germline V gene are SGHNT and YYREEE (reference sequence). The CDR3 is CASSSPDRGQNSPLHF. The CDR3 coding sequence is TGTGCCAGCAGCTCTCCCGACAGGGGGCAGAATTCACCCCTCCACTTT.

The gene calls are TRBV20-1 and TRBJ2-3; 7 nucleotides align to TRBD2. V trimming: 3 bases; J trimming: 1 base; junction bases outside the gene matches: 4. Germline V gene lookup returns CDR1 DFQATT and CDR2 SNEGSKA (reference sequence). There are 14 residues in the CDR3. The CDR3 DNA reads as TGCAGTGCTAGTGGACGGGGGGGCACAGATACGCAGTATTTT. Translating it yields CSASGRGGTDTQYF.

This chain joins TRBV9 and TRBJ2-2, with D possibly TRBD2 on 6 matching bases. CDR1 and CDR2 from the germline V gene are SGDLS and YYNGEE. V lost 2 bases and J 5 bases, leaving 7 bases between the germline ends. The CDR3 contains 13 residues. DNA for the CDR3: TGTGCCAGCAGCGTGCGGGGTACCGGGGAGCTGTTTTTT. This encodes CASSVRGTGELFF.

The chain uses TRBV19 and TRBJ2-3; 14 nucleotides match TRBD2. This CDR3 contains 17 residues. The germline CDR1 and CDR2 sequences are LNHDA and SQIVND (reference sequence). J gave up 5 bases and V 7 bases, and 11 bases lay outside the gene matches. CDR3 amino acids: CASNLFGTSGSGDTQYF. Written as DNA, the CDR3 is TGTGCCAGTAACCTATTTGGGACTAGCGGGAGTGGAGATACGCAGTATTTT.

The chain is built from TRBV12-5 and TRBJ2-5; tentative D call: TRBD2 (6 bases). Germline V gene data show CDR1 as LGHNT and CDR2 as FRNRAP. The CDR3 extends over 16 amino acids. The V end lost 3 bases, the J end lost 4 bases, and 18 bases lay between the germline ends. In DNA form, the CDR3 reads TGTGCTAGTGGTTTCCAATACGCCTTGGGGGGAGAGACCCAGTACTTC. Translated: CASGFQYALGGETQYF. Full variable domain (outside the CDR3, taken from reference TRBV12-5 and TRBJ2-5): DARVTQTPRHKVTEMGQEVTMRCQPILGHNTVFWYRQTMMQGLELLAYFRNRAPLDDSGMPKDRFSAEMPDATLATLKIQPSEPRDSAVYFCASGFQYALGGETQYFGPGTRLLVL.

This chain links TRBV6-5 with TRBJ1-3; D possibly corresponds to TRBD1 (6 bases). The CDR3 sequence is 14 residues long. V dropped 2 bases and J dropped 6 bases, with 11 bases sitting between them. Per germline, CDR1 MNHEY and CDR2 SVGAGI. The CDR3 here is CASSYDRNENTIYF. CDR3 nucleotides: TGTGCCAGCAGTTACGACAGGAACGAAAACACCATATATTTT.

V is TRBV5-1 and J is TRBJ2-1; 12 bases are a match to TRBD1. Losses at the gene ends were 4 bases for V and 7 bases for J; bases not matched to a gene: 6. The CDR3 contains 15 residues. From germline, CDR1 is SGHRS and CDR2 YFSETQ. CDR3 sequence: CASSTGQGAINEQFF. CDR3 coding DNA: TGCGCCAGCAGCACGGGACAGGGGGCGATAAATGAGCAGTTCTTC. Complete variable domain (other parts from reference TRBV5-1 and TRBJ2-1): KAGVTQTPRYLIKTRGQQVTLSCSPISGHRSVSWYQQTPGQGLQFLFEYFSETQRNKGNFPGRFSGRQFSNSRSEMNVSTLELGDSALYLCASSTGQGAINEQFFGPGTRLTVL.

The chain employs TRBV9 and TRBJ2-3; tentatively, D is TRBD1 or TRBD2 (6 bases each). The V end lost 1 base, the J end lost 4 bases, and 10 bases lay between the germline ends. Germline CDR1 reads SGDLS; CDR2 reads YYNGEE. CDR3 length equals 14 residues. The CDR3 nucleotides are TGTGCCAGCAGCGTACGGGGGCGGGCAGATACGCAGTATTTT. It codes for CASSVRGRADTQYF.

This clone was counted a single time. This chain links TRBV19 with TRBJ1-2; tentatively, D is TRBD1 (5 bases). Trimming removed 7 bases at V and 5 bases at J, with 20 bases between. The CDR3 has 15 amino acids. The germline CDR1 and CDR2 sequences are LNHDA and SQIVND (reference sequence). CDR3 in amino acids: CASIRTGGKWYGYTF. As DNA, the CDR3 is TGTGCCAGTATCCGAACTGGGGGAAAGTGGTATGGCTACACCTTC.

The CDR3 coding sequence is TGTGCCAGCAGCCAAGAGTGGCAAGAGACCCAGTACTTC. It yields the protein CASSQEWQETQYF. The chain carries TRBV3-1 (or the pseudogene TRBV3-2) and TRBJ2-5; D ambiguous. The CDR3 length is 13 residues. Germline-derived CDR1 and CDR2 are LGHDT and YNNKEL (reference sequence). Trimming took 0 bases from V and 2 from J, leaving 4 bases between them.

The gene calls are TRBV2 and TRBJ2-7, with TRBD2 as a possible D gene (6 bases). This CDR3 region has 11 residues. V gave up 4 bases and J gave up 8 bases, with 9 bases separating them. In germline, CDR1 is SNHLY, CDR2 FYNNEI. CDR3 sequence: CASSAGSQQYF. The CDR3 coding sequence is TGTGCCAGCAGTGCCGGGAGCCAGCAGTACTTC.

This clone was detected a few times. The CDR3 spells CASSADRGTGSGNTIYF. CDR3 nucleotide sequence: TGTGCCAGTAGTGCCGACAGGGGCACCGGCTCTGGAAACACCATATATTTT. The chain recombines TRBV19 with TRBJ1-3, with 8 bases aligning to TRBD1. Germline lookup yields CDR1 LNHDA and CDR2 SQIVND (reference sequence). The junction had 9 bases not matched to a gene; V was cut back by 5 bases and J by 0 bases. This CDR3 is built from 17 residues.

This chain uses TRBV5-1 with TRBJ2-3; TRBD1 agrees at 7 bases. The junction had 7 bases not matched to a gene; V was cut back by 0 bases and J by 6 bases. The CDR3 totals 15 residues. Germline-derived CDR1 and CDR2 are SGHRS and YFSETQ. The CDR3 protein is CASSLVYRGGDTQYF. DNA for the CDR3: TGCGCCAGCAGCTTGGTCTACAGGGGTGGGGATACGCAGTATTTT. The full variable domain, rest sourced from reference TRBV5-1 and TRBJ2-3, is KAGVTQTPRYLIKTRGQQVTLSCSPISGHRSVSWYQQTPGQGLQFLFEYFSETQRNKGNFPGRFSGRQFSNSRSEMNVSTLELGDSALYLCASSLVYRGGDTQYFGPGTRLTVL.